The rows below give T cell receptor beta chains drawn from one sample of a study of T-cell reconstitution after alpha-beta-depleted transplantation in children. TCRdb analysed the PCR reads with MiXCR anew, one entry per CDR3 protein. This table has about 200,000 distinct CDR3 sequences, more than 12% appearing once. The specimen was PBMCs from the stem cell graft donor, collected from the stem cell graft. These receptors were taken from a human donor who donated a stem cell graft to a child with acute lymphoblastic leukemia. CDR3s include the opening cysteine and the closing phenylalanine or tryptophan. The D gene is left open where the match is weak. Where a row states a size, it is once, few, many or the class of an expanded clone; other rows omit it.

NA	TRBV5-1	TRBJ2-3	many	TGCGCCAGCAGCTTGGGGGACGGTGCTAGCACAGATACGCAGTATTTT	CASSLGDGASTDTQYF
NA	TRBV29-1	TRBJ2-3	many	TGCAGCGTTGATTCGAGCCTTCGTAGCACAGATACGCAGTATTTT	CSVDSSLRSTDTQYF
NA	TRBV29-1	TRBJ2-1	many	TGCAGCCTACGGGACGGAGCCAATGAGCAGTTCTTC	CSLRDGANEQFF
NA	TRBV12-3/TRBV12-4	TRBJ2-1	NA	TGTGCCAGCAGGGAGGGACTCACCGTAGGATACAATGAGCAGTTCTTC	CASREGLTVGYNEQFF
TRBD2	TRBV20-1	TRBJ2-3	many	TGCAGTGCCCTTCCTTATGAGACTAGCGGGAGGGCCGGCCCCACAGATACGCAGTATTTT	CSALPYETSGRAGPTDTQYF
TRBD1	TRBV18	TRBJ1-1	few	TGTGCCAGCTCCTGGCGACAGGGGAACCTTCTCACTGAAGCTTTCTTT	CASSWRQGNLLTEAFF
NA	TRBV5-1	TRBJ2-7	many	TGCGCCAGCAGCTTGGCAGTCCAGGGCCCCTACGAGCAGTACTTC	CASSLAVQGPYEQYF
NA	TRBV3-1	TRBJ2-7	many	TGTGCCAGCAGCCTCATAGGACAGACCTACGAGCAGTACTTC	CASSLIGQTYEQYF
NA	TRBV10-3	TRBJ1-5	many	TGTGCCATCAGTGAGGACAGAGTACAGCCCCAGCATTTT	CAISEDRVQPQHF
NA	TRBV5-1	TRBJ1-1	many	TGCGCCAGCAGCTCCCTGACAGTCACTGAAGCTTTCTTT	CASSSLTVTEAFF
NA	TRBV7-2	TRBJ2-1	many	TGTGCCAGCAGCTTAGGTCCGAGGGTGGAGCAGTTCTTC	CASSLGPRVEQFF
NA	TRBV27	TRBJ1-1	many	TGTGCCAGCAGTCGGGGGAGGAACACTGAAGCTTTCTTT	CASSRGRNTEAFF
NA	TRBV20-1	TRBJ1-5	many	TGCAGTGCAAGCGAGGGCTGGAGCAATCAGCCCCAGCATTTT	CSASEGWSNQPQHF
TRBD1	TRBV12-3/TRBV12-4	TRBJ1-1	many	TGTGCCAGCAGTCCGGAGACAGGGGAGAACACTGAAGCTTTCTTT	CASSPETGENTEAFF
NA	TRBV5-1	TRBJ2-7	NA	TGCGCCAGCAGCTCAGATTTTTGGGGGACCGAGCAGTACTTC	CASSSDFWGTEQYF
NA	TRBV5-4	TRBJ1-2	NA	TGTGCCAGCAGCTTGGACAGTGATTCTGGCTACACCTTC	CASSLDSDSGYTF
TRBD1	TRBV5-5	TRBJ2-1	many	TGTGCCAGCAGCCACGGGACAGAACTCTACAATGAGCAGTTCTTC	CASSHGTELYNEQFF
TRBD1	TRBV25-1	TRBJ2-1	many	TGTGCCAGCAGTACCCGACAGGGGGCGCGCAATGAGCAGTTCTTC	CASSTRQGARNEQFF
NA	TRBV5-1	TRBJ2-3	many	TGCGCCAGCAGCTTGACTAGCGATACGCAGTATTTT	CASSLTSDTQYF
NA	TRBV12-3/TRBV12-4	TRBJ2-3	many	TGTGCCAGCAGTTTAGACAGGGAGGATACGCAGTATTTT	CASSLDREDTQYF
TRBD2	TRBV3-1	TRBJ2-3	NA	TGTGCCAGCAGCCGCAAATCTAGCGGGGGTACAACAGATACGCAGTATTTT	CASSRKSSGGTTDTQYF
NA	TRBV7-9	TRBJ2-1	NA	TGTGCCAGCAGCGGGGGACTGTACAGCTCCTACAATGAGCAGTTCTTC	CASSGGLYSSYNEQFF
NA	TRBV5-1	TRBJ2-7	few	TGCGCCAGCAAACCGGGACCGCCGTCCTACGAGCAGTACTTC	CASKPGPPSYEQYF
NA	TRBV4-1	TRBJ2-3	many	TGCGCCAGCAGCCTCCGGGACCATTCGGCCACAGATACGCAGTATTTT	CASSLRDHSATDTQYF
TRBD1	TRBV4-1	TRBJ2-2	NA	TGCGCCAGCAGCCGACGGGGACAGGGAAACACCGGGGAGCTGTTTTTT	CASSRRGQGNTGELFF
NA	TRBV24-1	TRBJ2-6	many	TGTGCCACCAGTGATTTCGACCGTCCGGGAGATAGTTCTGGGGCCAACGTCCTGACTTTC	CATSDFDRPGDSSGANVLTF
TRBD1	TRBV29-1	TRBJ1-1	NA	TGCAGCGTCCGCGGACAGGGGCGAGAAGCTTTCTTT	CSVRGQGREAFF
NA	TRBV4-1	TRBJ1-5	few	TGCGCCAGCAGCCATCTCCCAGTCCGCGGGGCCCATCAGCCCCAGCATTTT	CASSHLPVRGAHQPQHF
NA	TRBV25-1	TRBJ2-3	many	TGTGCCAGCAGTGAGGGTGAGGGTACAGATACGCAGTATTTT	CASSEGEGTDTQYF
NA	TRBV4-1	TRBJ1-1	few	TGCGCCAGCAGCCAAGACGCAGGGGAAACTGAAGCTTTCTTT	CASSQDAGETEAFF
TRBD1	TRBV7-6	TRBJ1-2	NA	TGTGCCAGCAGCCGACAGGGGGCGAAGGGCTACACCTTC	CASSRQGAKGYTF
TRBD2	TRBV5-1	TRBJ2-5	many	TGCGCCAGCAGCTTGAATCCGGGAGGGGCACGGGAGACCCAGTACTTC	CASSLNPGGARETQYF
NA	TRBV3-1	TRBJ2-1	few	TGTGCCAGCAGCCAATATCAGACTCGAAATGAGCAGTTCTTC	CASSQYQTRNEQFF